A single sample gave rise to the 21 T cell receptor beta chains below, sequenced in a study of response to subunit inactivated influenza vaccine. Each CDR3 protein is one row after TCRdb ran MiXCR on the RT-PCR reads. The sample has 590,000 or so distinct CDR3 sequences; around 15% are singletons. This sample comprised PBMCs from blood, obtained roughly 2 weeks before vaccination. These receptors all come from a man aged 50 to 59 who received an inactivated influenza vaccine.

This clonotype was observed many times. The genes are TRBV2 and TRBJ2-1, with unresolved D. The CDR3 totals 14 residues. Between the trimmed V and J ends, which lost 8 bases and 0 bases, there was a span of 11 bases. In germline, CDR1 is SNHLY, CDR2 FYNNEI. CDR3 residues: CASSTRSSYNEQFF. DNA of the CDR3: TGTGCCAGCTCTACAAGGAGCTCCTACAATGAGCAGTTCTTC.

The gene calls are TRBV6-2 or TRBV6-3 and TRBJ2-7; D is undetermined. With 2 bases removed from V and 6 bases from J, the gap between germline ends came to 8 bases. The CDR3 totals 12 residues. CDR1 and CDR2 from the germline V gene are MNHEY and SVGEGT. Here the CDR3 reads CASSYAGIEQYF. The CDR3 nucleotides are TGTGCCAGCAGTTACGCAGGCATCGAGCAGTACTTC.

This clonotype was seen a handful of times. The chain uses TRBV9 and TRBJ1-6, with D possibly TRBD1 on 6 matching bases. The CDR3 is made up of 13 amino acids. The V gene's germline CDR1 is SGDLS and CDR2 YYNGEE. V was trimmed by 0 bases and J by 12 bases, leaving 10 bases between them. Written as DNA, the CDR3 is TGTGCCAGCAGCGTAGATCCAGGGGAACCCCTCCACTTT. Its protein product is CASSVDPGEPLHF.

CDR3 DNA: TGCGCCAGCAGCTTGGCCGGGAGAGGTCCGGGAAACATTCAGTACTTC. The encoded protein is CASSLAGRGPGNIQYF. The chain uses TRBV5-1 and TRBJ2-4; TRBD2 might be the D (6 bases). Looked up from germline, CDR1 is SGHRS and CDR2 is YFSETQ. The CDR3 loop spans 16 amino acids. Between the trimmed V and J ends, which lost 0 bases and 6 bases, there was a span of 16 bases.

The rearrangement joins TRBV7-2 to TRBJ2-7; 11 nucleotides align to TRBD2. The V and J ends lost 4 bases and 1 base, in that order; junction bases with no gene match: 3. This CDR3 is 15 amino acids long. Germline V CDR1 and CDR2: SGHTA, FQGNSA. The CDR3 DNA follows: TGTGCCAGCAGCTCGACTAGCGGGGTTTCCTACGAGCAGTACTTC. This codes for CASSSTSGVSYEQYF.

The chain recombines TRBV30 with TRBJ1-3; 7 positions agree with TRBD1. Unmatched junction bases numbered 2, after V lost 2 bases and J lost 4 bases. Germline CDR1 reads GTSNPN; CDR2 reads SVGIG (reference sequence). The CDR3 extends over 13 amino acids. CDR3 residues: CAWSKDRGNTIYF. The CDR3 DNA reads TGTGCCTGGAGTAAGGACAGGGGAAACACCATATATTTT. Together with reference TRBV30 and TRBJ1-3, the CDR3 gives the full variable domain: SQTIHQWPATLVQPVGSPLSLECTVEGTSNPNLYWYRQAAGRGLQLLFYSVGIGQISSEVPQNLSASRPQDRQFILSSKKLLLSDSGFYLCAWSKDRGNTIYFGEGSWLTVV.

This clonotype was found a few times. The chain links TRBV12-3 or TRBV12-4 to TRBJ1-6, with D tentatively TRBD1 (6 bases). The CDR3 is 13 residues long. V lost 6 bases and J lost 6, with 9 bases in between. The CDR3 spells CASRDRVNSPLHF. The CDR3 DNA reads TGTGCCAGCAGGGACAGAGTTAATTCACCCCTCCACTTT.

The genes are TRBV18 and TRBJ2-5, with D possibly TRBD1 on 5 matching bases. CDR3 length: 12 amino acids. Germline V gene sequence: CDR1 KGHSH, CDR2 LQKENI. Trimming took off 4 bases at V and 3 bases at J, with 6 bases between the two ends. Here the CDR3 reads CASSHRKETQYF. CDR3 DNA sequence: TGTGCCAGCTCACACAGGAAAGAGACCCAGTACTTC.

The chain recombines TRBV6-2 or TRBV6-3 with TRBJ2-3; D gene uncertain. The CDR3 sequence is 10 residues long. V lost 10 bases and J 5 bases, leaving 7 bases between the germline ends. CDR1 and CDR2 from the germline V gene are MNHEY and SVGEGT. DNA for the CDR3: TGTGCCACCGCGCGAGATACGCAGTATTTT. Its protein product is CATARDTQYF.

This clonotype has a handful of counts. The rearrangement uses TRBV6-1 and TRBJ2-1; no clear D gene. V was shortened by 10 bases and J by 6 bases, with 19 bases between the two germline ends. The CDR3 is 14 residues long. Germline loops: CDR1 MNHNS, CDR2 SASEGT. The CDR3 nucleotides read TGTGCCACCAGGCGATCCAATGTTTTCAATGAGCAGTTCTTC. Its translation is CATRRSNVFNEQFF.

This clonotype was recorded at least ten times. The V call is TRBV3-1, the J call TRBJ2-1; no firm D call. The ends were cut back, 1 base at V and 7 bases at J, with 20 bases in the middle. Germline lookup yields CDR1 LGHDT and CDR2 YNNKEL (reference sequence). The CDR3 has 17 residues. CDR3 coding DNA: TGTGCCAGCAGCCAAGTTGGTGCCGTTCGGCTACTAAATGAGCAGTTCTTC. Translation: CASSQVGAVRLLNEQFF.

This clonotype turned up a few times. J is TRBJ1-5 and V is TRBV15; TRBD1 might be the D (6 bases). The CDR3 is made up of 17 amino acids. Germline values: CDR1 LNHNV, CDR2 YYDKDF (reference sequence). V was shortened by 2 bases and J by 0 bases, with 14 bases between the two germline ends. This CDR3 is CATSRNDRWSSNQPQHF. The CDR3, as DNA: TGTGCCACCAGCAGAAATGACAGGTGGTCTAGCAATCAGCCCCAGCATTTT.

This clonotype has only a few counts. The chain is built from TRBV5-1 and TRBJ2-6, with 7 nucleotides matching TRBD1. V shed 3 bases and J 0 bases; nucleotides not matched to a gene: 6. This CDR3 contains 17 residues. Germline V gives CDR1 SGHRS, CDR2 YFSETQ. CDR3 in amino acids: CASSSGTVVSGANVLTF. CDR3 nucleotides: TGCGCCAGCAGCTCCGGGACAGTCGTCTCTGGGGCCAACGTCCTGACTTTC.

The chain uses TRBV28 and TRBJ2-5; either TRBD1 or TRBD2 may fit D (5 bases each). V lost 1 base and J lost 4, with 34 bases in between. Germline values: CDR1 MDHEN, CDR2 SYDVKM. This CDR3 comprises 22 residues. CDR3: CASSLFITQNPGTAAKRETQYF. In nucleotides, the CDR3 is TGTGCCAGCAGTTTATTTATCACCCAAAACCCCGGGACGGCAGCCAAGAGAGAGACCCAGTACTTC.

This clonotype was detected only a few times. The rearrangement joins TRBV5-1 to TRBJ1-1; the D gene is possibly TRBD1 (6 bases). The CDR3 extends over 15 amino acids. The germline V gene encodes CDR1 SGHRS and CDR2 YFSETQ. V was pared by 3 bases and J by 5 bases, with 17 bases between. The chain's CDR3 is CASSYQDSQGTEAFF. DNA of the CDR3: TGCGCCAGCAGCTACCAGGACAGCCAAGGAACTGAAGCTTTCTTT.

In its sample, this clonotype was seen a few times. The V call is TRBV6-1, the J call TRBJ2-2, with D possibly matching TRBD1 (5 bases). Per the germline V gene, CDR1 is MNHNS and CDR2 is SASEGT. V gave up 4 bases and J gave up 3 bases, with 15 bases separating them. This CDR3 spans 16 amino acids. CDR3 nucleotide sequence: TGTGCCAGCAGTGCCTACCATAGGGGTTACACCGGGGAGCTGTTTTTT. This sequence encodes CASSAYHRGYTGELFF.

The genes are TRBV18 and TRBJ1-4; no firm D call. V gave up 0 bases and J gave up 0 bases, with 5 bases separating them. Germline CDR1 is KGHSH and CDR2 is LQKENI. The CDR3 sequence is 15 residues long. The CDR3 here is CASSPPGSTNEKLFF. The CDR3 coding sequence is TGTGCCAGCTCACCACCGGGCTCAACTAATGAAAAACTGTTTTTT.

The V gene is TRBV3-1, the J gene TRBJ2-2, with 10 bases aligning to TRBD2. Germline assignment: CDR1 LGHDT and CDR2 YNNKEL (reference sequence). V lost 4 bases and J lost 8; bases outside the gene matches: 13. This CDR3 is 17 amino acids long. CDR3 amino acids: CASSPTSSGRANGELFF. CDR3 DNA sequence: TGTGCCAGCAGCCCCACCTCCAGCGGGAGGGCGAATGGGGAGCTGTTTTTT.

In this sample, this clonotype turned up many times. This chain joins TRBV6-2 or TRBV6-3 and TRBJ2-7; 12 nucleotides match TRBD2. This CDR3 region has 16 residues. Trimming removed 5 bases from V and 5 bases from J; junction bases left unmatched: 10. Looked up from germline, CDR1 is MNHEY and CDR2 is SVGEGT. The CDR3 spells CASSPKTSGSSHEQYF. The DNA for the CDR3 is TGTGCCAGCAGTCCCAAGACTAGCGGGAGTTCCCACGAGCAGTACTTC.

The chain joins TRBV7-9 to TRBJ2-5, with D possibly matching TRBD2 (6 bases). The germline CDR1 and CDR2 sequences are SEHNR and FQNEAQ (reference sequence). CDR3 length: 14 residues. V was clipped by 5 bases and J by 5 bases, with 15 bases between them. The CDR3 region is CASSHGTPRETQYF. DNA for the CDR3: TGTGCCAGCAGCCATGGGACTCCCCGGGAGACCCAGTACTTC. The full variable domain, in which reference TRBV7-9 and TRBJ2-5 provide the parts outside the CDR3, is DTGVSQNPRHKITKRGQNVTFRCDPISEHNRLYWYRQTLGQGPEFLTYFQNEAQLEKSRLLSDRFSAERPKGSFSTLEIQRTEQGDSAMYLCASSHGTPRETQYFGPGTRLLVL.

This clonotype was detected a few times. This chain connects TRBV12-3 or TRBV12-4 to TRBJ2-7; perhaps TRBD2 as D (6 bases). CDR3 length: 14 amino acids. V was clipped by 2 bases and J by 3 bases, with 11 bases between them. CDR3 sequence reads: CASSLQLANYEQYF. The CDR3 DNA follows: TGTGCCAGCAGTTTACAACTAGCCAACTACGAGCAGTACTTC.